This is a list of T cell receptor beta chains from one sample in a study of blood T cell repertoires in COVID-19. Clones were sequenced by immunoSEQ multiplex PCR, and TCRdb holds only the in-frame ones, with some missing. Of some 460,000 clones detected, around 90% appear once; the ten largest clones hold roughly 0.7%. The sequenced sample was PBMCs or T cells enriched from blood (not recorded which). The receptors come from a woman younger than 30 who had recovered from COVID-19. The CDR3 runs from the conserved cysteine through the conserved F or W. The order of the fields is D gene, J gene, clone size, V gene, CDR3 DNA, CDR3 protein. D genes are given only for firm matches. Expanded clones are given a class, and other clones once, few, many or no size at all.

TRBD1	TRBJ2-1	-	TRBV4-1	TGCGCCAGCAGCCCCCTTGGACAGGGTCCTTACAATGAGCAGTTCTTC	CASSPLGQGPYNEQFF
-	TRBJ2-7	-	TRBV6-5	TGTGCCAGCACGAGAGCGAGGGAGCAGTACTTC	CASTRAREQYF
TRBD2	TRBJ2-5	-	TRBV7-2	TGTGCCAGCAGCTTAACGGGAGGGGAAGAGACCCAGTACTTC	CASSLTGGEETQYF
TRBD2	TRBJ2-7	-	TRBV5-4	TGTGCCAGCAGCCCTACCCTCGGACTAGCGGGGGAGTGGCAGCAGTACTTC	CASSPTLGLAGEWQQYF
-	TRBJ2-2	-	TRBV9	TGTGCCAGCAGCGTAAACCCACAGGGTGGAGCCGGGGAGCTGTTTTTT	CASSVNPQGGAGELFF
-	TRBJ1-1	-	TRBV10-2	TGCGCCAGCAGACAGGGTAGCACTGAAGCTTTCTTT	CASRQGSTEAFF
-	TRBJ1-2	-	TRBV19	TGTGCCAGTAGTACGGACCAGGGTAGGGGTGGCTACACCTTC	CASSTDQGRGGYTF
TRBD1	TRBJ2-7	-	TRBV7-9	TGTGCCAGCAGCTTAATTGTGGGGACAGGGACCTCCTACGAGCAGTACTTC	CASSLIVGTGTSYEQYF
TRBD1	TRBJ1-1	-	TRBV6-5	TGTGCCAGCAGTTACCCGGGACAGAGGAACACTGAAGCTTTCTTT	CASSYPGQRNTEAFF
TRBD1	TRBJ1-2	few	TRBV6-5	TGTGCCAGTCGGACAGGACAAGCCTATGGCTACACCTTC	CASRTGQAYGYTF
-	TRBJ2-2	-	TRBV6-5	TGTGGGGCGACAGAAATCACCGGGGAGCTGTTTTTT	CGATEITGELFF
-	TRBJ2-2	-	TRBV5-1	TGCGCCAGCAGCTTGGACAGTATAACCACCGGGGAGCTGTTTTTT	CASSLDSITTGELFF
-	TRBJ2-7	-	TRBV28	TGTGCCAGCAGTCCCCCGGGAACAGACTACGAGCAGTACTTC	CASSPPGTDYEQYF
-	TRBJ1-4	many	TRBV27	TGTGCCAGCAGTCTCAGGGTGGGTGGTGAAAAACTGTTTTTT	CASSLRVGGEKLFF
-	TRBJ2-2	-	TRBV7-9	TGTGCCAGCAGCTTATATGCGGGGACAGATAACACCGGGGAGCTGTTTTTT	CASSLYAGTDNTGELFF
TRBD2	TRBJ2-7	-	TRBV10-3	TGTGCCACGTACCCGGGACTAGCGGGTATATCCTACGAGCAGTACTTC	CATYPGLAGISYEQYF
-	TRBJ1-5	-	TRBV28	TGTGCCAGCAGTTCCCCCTGGGGGGGAGTACTTCTTCTAAGCAATCAGCCCCAGCATTTT	CASSSPWGGVLLLSNQPQHF
-	TRBJ1-2	-	TRBV6-5	TGTGCCAGCAGCCCGGGAGGAGGGGGAGGCTACACCTTC	CASSPGGGGGYTF
-	TRBJ2-7	-	TRBV21-1	TGTGCCAGCAGCAATACCCATCTCAGTGGGGCGTGGGCCTACGAGCAGTACTTC	CASSNTHLSGAWAYEQYF
TRBD1	TRBJ1-2	-	TRBV24-1	TGTGCCACCAGTGATCCCGGGACAGGGGAATTGAATGGCTACACCTTC	CATSDPGTGELNGYTF
-	TRBJ1-5	-	TRBV6-5	TGTGCCAGCAGTCCTCGGAGGGCGAGTGAGCCCCAGCATTTT	CASSPRRASEPQHF
TRBD1	TRBJ1-2	-	TRBV6-5	TGTGCCAGCAGCCGGGACAGGTCTGGAGGCTACACCTTC	CASSRDRSGGYTF
-	TRBJ2-7	once	TRBV7-2	TGTGCCAGCAGCTTACGAGGGGGATACGAGCAGTACTTC	CASSLRGGYEQYF
-	TRBJ1-5	-	TRBV4-1	TGCGCCAGCAGCCGCACGACAGTGACAAATCAGCCCCAGCATTTT	CASSRTTVTNQPQHF
-	TRBJ2-1	-	TRBV4-1	TGCGCCAGCAGCCAAGTGGTTTATGGCTCCCCGAATGAGCAGTTCTTC	CASSQVVYGSPNEQFF
TRBD2	TRBJ2-7	once	TRBV29-1	TGCAGCGTGACTAGCGGGGGGATTTCCTACGAGCAGTACTTC	CSVTSGGISYEQYF
-	TRBJ1-2	-	TRBV6-2/TRBV6-3	TGTGCCAGCAGTTCCTTTGGGGCGGTGAACTATGGCTACACCTTC	CASSSFGAVNYGYTF
-	TRBJ1-6	-	TRBV18	TGTGCCAGCTCACCACCGTCATCACCCCTCCACTTT	CASSPPSSPLHF
-	TRBJ2-2	-	TRBV21-1	TGTGCCAGCAGCCTTGGGAGAGAGATCCCCCACACCGGGGAGCTGTTTTTT	CASSLGREIPHTGELFF
TRBD2	TRBJ2-3	-	TRBV7-2	TGTGCCAGCAGCTTACTCCAGGCTGGGGGGGCAGATACGCAGTATTTT	CASSLLQAGGADTQYF
TRBD1	TRBJ1-2	few	TRBV5-1	TGCGCCAGCAGGCCCACCGGGACAGGGGCCGGCTACACCTTC	CASRPTGTGAGYTF
TRBD1	TRBJ1-2	-	TRBV3-1/TRBV3-2	TGTGCCAGCAGCCTCACTCCACAGGGGACGGAAGGCTACACCTTC	CASSLTPQGTEGYTF
TRBD1	TRBJ1-2	-	TRBV18	TGTGCCAGCTCACCCGAGGACAGGGGCTATGGCTACACCTTC	CASSPEDRGYGYTF
TRBD1	TRBJ2-2	-	TRBV5-4	TGTGCCAGCAGCCTCGGGTGGGGGACAGGTGGTACCGGGGAGCTGTTTTTT	CASSLGWGTGGTGELFF
TRBD2	TRBJ2-3	-	TRBV7-3	TGTGCCAGCAGCCCACTAGCGGGGGGGGCGGAAACGCAGTATTTT	CASSPLAGGAETQYF
TRBD2	TRBJ2-7	-	TRBV5-5	TGTGCCAGCAGCTTGGAACCTAGCGGGGCCTACGAGCAGTACTTC	CASSLEPSGAYEQYF
-	TRBJ1-5	-	TRBV28	TGTGCCAGCAGTTCCCCCGGAGGGGGGGGAGGGCAGCCCCAGCATTTT	CASSSPGGGGGQPQHF
TRBD2	TRBJ2-5	-	TRBV25-1	TGTGCCAGCCGGGGGGACCCGGAGACCCAGTACTTC	CASRGDPETQYF
TRBD2	TRBJ2-3	-	TRBV20-1	TGCAGTGCTAGTTGGCCTAGCGGGGGGCAAGATACGCAGTATTTT	CSASWPSGGQDTQYF
-	TRBJ1-6	-	TRBV7-9	TGTGCCAGCAGCCCATCAGGATTGGAAAATTCACCCCTCCACTTT	CASSPSGLENSPLHF
TRBD1	TRBJ1-5	few	TRBV12-5	TGTGCTAGTGGTTTCCATGTGGGACAGATCAATCAGCCCCAGCATTTT	CASGFHVGQINQPQHF
-	TRBJ1-5	-	TRBV2	TGTGCCAGCAGATATAGCAATCAGCCCCAGCATTTT	CASRYSNQPQHF
TRBD1	TRBJ1-2	-	TRBV6-5	TGTGCCAGCAGTTCGGGACAGCCCTCCTATGGCTACACCTTC	CASSSGQPSYGYTF
TRBD1	TRBJ2-5	-	TRBV5-5	TGTGCCAGCAGCTTACTTGAGGGGGCCAATCAAGAGACCCAGTACTTC	CASSLLEGANQETQYF
TRBD1	TRBJ2-1	-	TRBV30	TGTGCCTGGAGTGCCGACAGGGTGCAGTCTAATGAGCAGTTCTTC	CAWSADRVQSNEQFF
-	TRBJ2-1	-	TRBV9	TGTGCCAGCAGCGTCCGGCTAGCGAGGTCATACGATGAGCAGTTCTTC	CASSVRLARSYDEQFF